At least ten counts were recorded for the clone carrying this T cell receptor (beta chain). Its antigen is undetermined. Read sequence stops 3 residues before the CDR3 end, and the germline J gene provides the missing end. CVID meant reduced serum IgG, IgA and/or IgM plus specific antibody deficiency. Caucasian heritage predominated among both patients and controls. The CDR3 totals 14 residues. The germline V and J ends were trimmed by 2 bases and 1 base, with 9 bases remaining between them. Germline V gene data show CDR1 as KGHSH and CDR2 as LQKENI. This sample was included in a study of T cell clonality in common variable immunodeficiency. General observations from the study: CVID subjects showed higher TCRbeta clonality than healthy controls. Patient heterogeneity in the CVID cohort limited correlations between repertoire features and clinical complications. In common variable immunodeficiency, TCR beta chains reportedly carried fewer deletions and N-nucleotide insertions.

Sequencing was performed with immunoSEQ multiplex PCR; in TCRdb, only in-frame clones are kept and a portion is missing. The sample includes around 9,200 clones, none of them occurring once. The sample comprised peripheral blood mononuclear cells. V gene TRBV18 combines with J gene TRBJ2-7; no clear D gene. This receptor was taken from a human donor with common variable immunodeficiency. CDR3 bases read: TGTGCCAGCTCACCAATAACTCAATCCTACGAG. Its protein is CASSPITQSYE. From start to end, the CDR3 is CASSPITQSYEQYF.